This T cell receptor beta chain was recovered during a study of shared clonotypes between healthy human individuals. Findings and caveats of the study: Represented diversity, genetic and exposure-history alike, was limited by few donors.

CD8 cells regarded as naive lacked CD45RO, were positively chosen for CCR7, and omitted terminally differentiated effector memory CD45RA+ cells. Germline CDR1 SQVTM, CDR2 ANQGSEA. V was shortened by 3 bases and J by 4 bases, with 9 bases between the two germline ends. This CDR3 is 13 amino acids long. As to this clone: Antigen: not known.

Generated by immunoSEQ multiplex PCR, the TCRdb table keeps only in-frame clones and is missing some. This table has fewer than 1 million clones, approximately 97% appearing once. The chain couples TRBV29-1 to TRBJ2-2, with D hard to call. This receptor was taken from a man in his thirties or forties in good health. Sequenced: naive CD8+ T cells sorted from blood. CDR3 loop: CSVDDRATGELFF. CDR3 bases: TGCAGCGTTGATGACCGGGCCACCGGGGAGCTGTTTTTT.